This T cell receptor (beta chain) is drawn from a study of PD-1 blockade in classical Hodgkin lymphoma. As to this clone: Its antigen is undetermined.

The time point denotes: newly diagnosed, previously untreated cHL patient sample. Comparison came from newly diagnosed, untreated classical Hodgkin lymphoma PBMCs. TCRdb's table, derived via immunoSEQ multiplex PCR, lists solely in-frame clones and lacks some. In the table there are under 30,000 clones, roughly nine tenths of which are singletons. This CDR3 has 15 residues. Germline CDR1 is KGHSH and CDR2 is LQKENI. Trimming removed 4 bases from V and 2 bases from J; junction bases left unmatched: 1. Study observations and caveats: Factors driving the repertoire differences, possibly disease activity or prior therapy, remain undefined.

Material: peripheral blood mononuclear cells (PBMCs). This sequence joins TRBV18 and TRBJ2-1; 11 bases fit TRBD2. The receptor comes from a human donor with classical Hodgkin lymphoma. The CDR3 is CASSRTSGPYNEQFF. The DNA for the CDR3 is TGTGCCAGCTCACGGACTAGCGGGCCCTACAATGAGCAGTTCTTC.